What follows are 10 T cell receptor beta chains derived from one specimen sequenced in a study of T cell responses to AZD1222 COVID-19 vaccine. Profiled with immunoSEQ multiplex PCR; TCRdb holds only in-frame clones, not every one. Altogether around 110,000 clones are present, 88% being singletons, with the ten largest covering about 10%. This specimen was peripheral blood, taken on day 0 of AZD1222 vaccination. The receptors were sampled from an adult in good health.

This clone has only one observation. The DNA for the CDR3 is TGTGCCAGCAGCTTGGCACAGGGCCAGTACTATGGCTACACCTTC. Translated, it gives CASSLAQGQYYGYTF. The rearrangement links TRBV5-5 to TRBJ1-2; a weak D match, TRBD1 (6 bases). The CDR3 covers 15 residues. The germline V gene has CDR1 SGHKS and CDR2 YYEKEE (reference sequence). The V gene lost 0 bases and the J gene lost 3 bases, with 12 bases spanning the gap.

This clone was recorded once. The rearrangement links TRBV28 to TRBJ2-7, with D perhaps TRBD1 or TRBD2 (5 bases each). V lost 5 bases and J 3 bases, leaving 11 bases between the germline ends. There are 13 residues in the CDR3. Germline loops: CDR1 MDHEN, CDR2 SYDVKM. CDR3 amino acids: CASSEGTFYEQYF. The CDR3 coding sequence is TGTGCCAGCAGTGAGGGGACGTTCTACGAGCAGTACTTC.

The DNA of the CDR3 is TGTGCCAGCTCACCAAGCCCGAGGAACACTGAAGCTTTCTTT. This sequence encodes CASSPSPRNTEAFF. The gene calls are TRBV18 and TRBJ1-1; D gene uncertain. The ends were cut back, 2 bases at V and 1 base at J, with 8 bases in the middle. The germline V gene encodes CDR1 KGHSH and CDR2 LQKENI. This CDR3 has 14 residues.

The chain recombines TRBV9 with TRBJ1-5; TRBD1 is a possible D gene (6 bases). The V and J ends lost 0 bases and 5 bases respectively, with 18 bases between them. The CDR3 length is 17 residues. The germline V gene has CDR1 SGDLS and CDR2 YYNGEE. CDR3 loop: CASSVVTGLREDQPQHF. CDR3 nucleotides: TGTGCCAGCAGCGTAGTAACAGGGTTAAGGGAGGATCAGCCCCAGCATTTT. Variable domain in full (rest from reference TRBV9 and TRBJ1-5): DSGVTQTPKHLITATGQRVTLRCSPRSGDLSVYWYQQSLDQGLQFLIQYYNGEERAKGNILERFSAQQFPDLHSELNLSSLELGDSALYFCASSVVTGLREDQPQHFGDGTRLSIL.

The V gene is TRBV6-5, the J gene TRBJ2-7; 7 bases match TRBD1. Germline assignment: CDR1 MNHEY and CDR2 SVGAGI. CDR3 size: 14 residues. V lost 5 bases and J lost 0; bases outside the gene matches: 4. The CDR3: CASSRQGPSYEQYF. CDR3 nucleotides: TGTGCCAGCAGTCGACAGGGCCCCTCCTACGAGCAGTACTTC.

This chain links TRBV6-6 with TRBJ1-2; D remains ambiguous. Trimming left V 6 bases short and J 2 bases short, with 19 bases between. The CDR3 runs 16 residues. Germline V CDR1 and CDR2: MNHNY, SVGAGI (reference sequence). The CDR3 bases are TGTGCCAGCAGCCCCCCTAAGCTTCACCTCAACTATGGCTACACCTTC. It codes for CASSPPKLHLNYGYTF.

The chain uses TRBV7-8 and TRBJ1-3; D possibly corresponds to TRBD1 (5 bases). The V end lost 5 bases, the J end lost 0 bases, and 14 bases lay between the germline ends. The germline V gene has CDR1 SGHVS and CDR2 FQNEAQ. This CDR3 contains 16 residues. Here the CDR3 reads CASSPRDQSSGNTIYF. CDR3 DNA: TGTGCCAGCAGCCCTCGGGACCAAAGCTCTGGAAACACCATATATTTT.

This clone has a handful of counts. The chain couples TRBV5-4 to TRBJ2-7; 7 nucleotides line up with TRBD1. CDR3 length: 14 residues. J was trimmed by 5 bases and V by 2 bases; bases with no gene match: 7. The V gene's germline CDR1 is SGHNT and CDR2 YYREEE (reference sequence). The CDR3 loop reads CASSFATGNHEQYF. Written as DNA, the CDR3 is TGTGCCAGCAGCTTTGCGACAGGGAACCACGAGCAGTACTTC.

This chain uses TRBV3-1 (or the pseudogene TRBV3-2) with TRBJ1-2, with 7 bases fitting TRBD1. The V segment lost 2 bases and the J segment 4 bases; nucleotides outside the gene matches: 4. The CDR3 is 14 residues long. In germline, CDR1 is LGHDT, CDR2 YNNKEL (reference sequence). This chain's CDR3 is CASSQSGGIYGYTF. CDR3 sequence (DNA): TGTGCCAGCAGCCAATCAGGGGGAATCTATGGCTACACCTTC.

The DNA of the CDR3 is TGTGCCAGCAGCTCCCCTCCCCTTCCCTACGAGCAGTACTTC. Translating it yields CASSSPPLPYEQYF. The V and J genes are TRBV7-9 and TRBJ2-7; D gene uncertain. Germline CDR1 and CDR2: SEHNR and FQNEAQ (reference sequence). The V gene lost 4 bases and the J gene lost 2 bases, with 12 bases spanning the gap. The CDR3 covers 14 residues.